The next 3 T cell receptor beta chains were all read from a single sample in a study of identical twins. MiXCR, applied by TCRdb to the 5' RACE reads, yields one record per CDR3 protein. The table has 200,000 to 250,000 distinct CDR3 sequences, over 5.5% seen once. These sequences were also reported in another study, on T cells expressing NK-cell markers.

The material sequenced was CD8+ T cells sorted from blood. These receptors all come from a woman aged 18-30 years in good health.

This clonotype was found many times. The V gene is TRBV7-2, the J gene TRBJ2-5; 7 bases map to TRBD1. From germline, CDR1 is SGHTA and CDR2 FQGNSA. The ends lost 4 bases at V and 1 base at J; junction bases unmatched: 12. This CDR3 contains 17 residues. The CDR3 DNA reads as TGTGCCAGCAGCTCCCATCCGGGACAGTTCAGCCAAGAGACCCAGTACTTC. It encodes CASSSHPGQFSQETQYF.

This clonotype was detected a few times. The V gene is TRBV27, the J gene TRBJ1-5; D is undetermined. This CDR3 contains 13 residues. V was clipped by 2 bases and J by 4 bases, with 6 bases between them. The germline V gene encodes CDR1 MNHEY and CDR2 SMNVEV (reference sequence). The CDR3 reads CASSLQENQPQHF. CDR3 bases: TGTGCCAGCAGTTTACAGGAGAATCAGCCCCAGCATTTT.

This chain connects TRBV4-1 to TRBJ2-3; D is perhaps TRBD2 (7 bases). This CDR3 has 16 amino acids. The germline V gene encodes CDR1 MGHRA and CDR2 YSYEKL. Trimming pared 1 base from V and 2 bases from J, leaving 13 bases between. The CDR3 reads CASSQAGAGATDTQYF. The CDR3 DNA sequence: TGCGCCAGCAGCCAAGCGGGGGCGGGGGCCACAGATACGCAGTATTTT.